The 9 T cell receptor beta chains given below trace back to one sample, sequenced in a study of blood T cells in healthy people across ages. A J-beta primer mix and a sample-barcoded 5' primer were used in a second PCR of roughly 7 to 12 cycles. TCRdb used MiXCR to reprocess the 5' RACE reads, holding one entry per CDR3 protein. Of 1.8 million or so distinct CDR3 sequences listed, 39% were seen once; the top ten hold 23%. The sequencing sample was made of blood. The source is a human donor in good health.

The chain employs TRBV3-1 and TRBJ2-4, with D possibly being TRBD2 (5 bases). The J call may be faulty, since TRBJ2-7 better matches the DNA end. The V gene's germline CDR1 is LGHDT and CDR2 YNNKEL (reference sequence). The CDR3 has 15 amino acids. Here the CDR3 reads CASSQEFGVRDEQYF. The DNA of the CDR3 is TGTGCCAGCAGCCAAGAGTTCGGGGTACGAGACGAGCAGTACTTC.

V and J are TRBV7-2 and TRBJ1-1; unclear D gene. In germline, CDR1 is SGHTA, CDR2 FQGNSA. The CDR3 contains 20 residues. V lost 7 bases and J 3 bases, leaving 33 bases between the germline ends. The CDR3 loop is CASKTSGPVGIGSKYTEAFF. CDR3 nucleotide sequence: TGTGCCAGCAAAACAAGTGGGCCGGTGGGGATCGGATCAAAATACACTGAAGCTTTCTTT.

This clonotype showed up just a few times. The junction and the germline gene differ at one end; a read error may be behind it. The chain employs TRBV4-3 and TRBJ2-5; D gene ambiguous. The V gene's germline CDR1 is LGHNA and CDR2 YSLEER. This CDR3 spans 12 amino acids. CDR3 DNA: TGCGCCGGCAGCCAAGTCGGGGAGACCCAGTACTTC. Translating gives CAGSQVGETQYF.

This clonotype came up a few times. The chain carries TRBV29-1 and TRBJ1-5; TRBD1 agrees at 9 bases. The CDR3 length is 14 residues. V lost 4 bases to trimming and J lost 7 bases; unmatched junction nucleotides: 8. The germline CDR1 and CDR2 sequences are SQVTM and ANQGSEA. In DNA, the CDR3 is TGCAGCGTTGGTAGTGGGACAGGGCCCCAGCCCCAGCATTTT. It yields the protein CSVGSGTGPQPQHF. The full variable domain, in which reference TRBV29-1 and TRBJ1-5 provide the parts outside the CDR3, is SAVISQKPSRDICQRGTSLTIQCQVDSQVTMMFWYRQQPGQSLTLIATANQGSEATYESGFVIDKFPISRPNLTFSTLTVSNMSPEDSSIYLCSVGSGTGPQPQHFGDGTRLSIL.

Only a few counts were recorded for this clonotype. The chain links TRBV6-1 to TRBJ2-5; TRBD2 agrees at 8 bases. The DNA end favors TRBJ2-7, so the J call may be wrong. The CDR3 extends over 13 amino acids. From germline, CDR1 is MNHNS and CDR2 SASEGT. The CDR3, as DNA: TGTGCCAGCGGAGCGGGGGCATTGGGCGAGCAGTACTTC. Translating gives CASGAGALGEQYF.

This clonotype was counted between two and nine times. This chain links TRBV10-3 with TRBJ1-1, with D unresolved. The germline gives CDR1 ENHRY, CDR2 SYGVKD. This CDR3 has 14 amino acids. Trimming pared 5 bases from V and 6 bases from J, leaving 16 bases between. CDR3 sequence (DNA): TGTGCCATCAGTTCTGGGGTGGGCTTCTCTGAAGCTTTCTTT. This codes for CAISSGVGFSEAFF.

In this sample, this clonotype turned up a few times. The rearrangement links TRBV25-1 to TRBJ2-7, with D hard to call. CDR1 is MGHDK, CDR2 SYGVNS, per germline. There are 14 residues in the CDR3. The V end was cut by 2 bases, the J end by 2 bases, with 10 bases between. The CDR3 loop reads CASSEVGTPYEQYF. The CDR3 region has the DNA TGTGCCAGCAGTGAAGTCGGAACACCCTACGAGCAGTACTTC.

CDR3 DNA sequence: TGTGCCAGCAGCTTAGACGGCGGGAGAGGCTCCTACGAGCAGTACTTC. It codes for CASSLDGGRGSYEQYF. The chain combines TRBV7-2 with TRBJ2-7; 7 bases are a match to TRBD2. Germline CDR1 is SGHTA and CDR2 is FQGNSA. The CDR3 sequence is 16 residues long. With 1 base clipped from V and 0 bases from J, the junction kept 6 bases outside the gene matches.

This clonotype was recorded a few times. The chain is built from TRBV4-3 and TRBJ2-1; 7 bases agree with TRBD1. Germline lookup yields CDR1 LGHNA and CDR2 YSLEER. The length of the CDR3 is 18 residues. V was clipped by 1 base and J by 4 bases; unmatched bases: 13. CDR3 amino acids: CASSQGGTGTAVYNEQFF. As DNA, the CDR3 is TGCGCCAGCAGCCAAGGAGGGACCGGGACAGCGGTTTACAATGAGCAGTTCTTC.